This T cell receptor (beta chain) was sequenced during a study of blood T cell repertoires in COVID-19. Sequencing used immunoSEQ multiplex PCR; TCRdb keeps in-frame clones, though not all of them. The table includes 300,000 to 450,000 clones, 88% detected once. V shed 3 bases, J shed 3 bases, and the junction held 5 bases outside the gene matches. This CDR3 has 15 residues. The germline V gene has CDR1 KGHDR and CDR2 SFDVKD. The sample taken for sequencing was PBMCs or T cells enriched from blood (not recorded which). J is TRBJ2-7 and V is TRBV24-1; TRBD1 matches 9 bases. The source is a woman in her twenties or thirties who had been exposed to COVID-19. CDR3 protein: CATSDPGQGNYEQYF. CDR3 nucleotides: TGTGCCACCAGTGATCCGGGACAGGGAAACTACGAGCAGTACTTC.